Below, 13 T cell receptor beta chains from the same sample are listed, as sequenced in a study of blood T cell repertoires in COVID-19. TCRdb's table, derived via immunoSEQ multiplex PCR, lists solely in-frame clones and lacks some. The table records approximately 290,000 clones, about 89% of them present only once. The sequencing input was peripheral blood. The source is a man aged 25 to 40 with acute or convalescent COVID-19.

The V gene is TRBV4-2, the J gene TRBJ2-2, with 11 bases lining up with TRBD1. The CDR3 runs to 16 residues. J was trimmed by 8 bases and V by 2 bases; bases with no gene match: 7. Germline CDR1 LGHNA, CDR2 YNFKEQ. CDR3 sequence (DNA): TGTGCCAGCAGCCAAATTGGACAGGGGGCTACTGGGGAGCTGTTTTTT. Translation gives CASSQIGQGATGELFF.

Details on this clone: Other DNA sequences in the sample encode the same CDR3. The chain combines TRBV5-1 with TRBJ2-3, with a possible D match to TRBD2 (6 bases). The V end lost 4 bases, the J end lost 2 bases, and 8 bases lay between the germline ends. Germline assignment: CDR1 SGHRS and CDR2 YFSETQ. The length of the CDR3 is 13 residues. The CDR3 coding sequence is TGCGCCAGCAGCGGGGGGACCACAGATACGCAGTATTTT. Translation gives CASSGGTTDTQYF.

This clone occurred once. The gene calls are TRBV18 and TRBJ2-1; 8 bases agree with TRBD1. Looked up from germline, CDR1 is KGHSH and CDR2 is LQKENI. Unmatched junction bases numbered 4, after V lost 3 bases and J lost 6 bases. The CDR3 contains 14 residues. The CDR3 here is CASSPGTGSNEQFF. DNA for the CDR3: TGTGCCAGCTCACCCGGGACAGGAAGCAATGAGCAGTTCTTC.

V usage is TRBV3-1 (or the pseudogene TRBV3-2) and J usage is TRBJ2-7, with TRBD1 as a possible D gene (5 bases). The CDR3 is made up of 14 amino acids. Trimming pared 5 bases from V and 3 bases from J, leaving 14 bases between. Germline CDR1 is LGHDT and CDR2 is YNNKEL (reference sequence). The DNA of the CDR3 is TGTGCCAGCAGCGACAAAACAGGAGTCTACGAGCAGTACTTC. Encoded protein: CASSDKTGVYEQYF.

This clone was seen a few times. The chain combines TRBV7-2 with TRBJ2-1, with 8 positions matching TRBD2. The germline V gene has CDR1 SGHTA and CDR2 FQGNSA. CDR3 length: 15 residues. V trimming: 1 base; J trimming: 5 bases; junction bases outside the gene matches: 4. The CDR3 loop is CASSLVGTRNNEQFF. CDR3 in DNA: TGTGCCAGCAGCTTAGTCGGGACTAGAAACAATGAGCAGTTCTTC.

This clone appeared a single time. The genes are TRBV6-5 and TRBJ1-3; no clear D gene. This CDR3 spans 14 amino acids. V was trimmed by 7 bases and J by 0 bases, leaving 10 bases between them. The germline V gene encodes CDR1 MNHEY and CDR2 SVGAGI. The CDR3 nucleotides are TGTGCCAGCACGGGAGGCTACTCTGGAAACACCATATATTTT. This gives the protein CASTGGYSGNTIYF.

The chain combines TRBV6-5 with TRBJ2-7, with 8 bases lining up with TRBD1. The ends lost 4 bases at V and 0 bases at J; junction bases unmatched: 5. The CDR3 extends over 15 amino acids. From germline, CDR1 is MNHEY and CDR2 SVGAGI. CDR3 residues: CASSSQGVSSYEQYF. The CDR3 DNA follows: TGTGCCAGCAGTTCACAGGGGGTGAGCTCCTACGAGCAGTACTTC.

In its sample, this clone was seen once. V gene TRBV15 combines with J gene TRBJ2-3; 7 bases align to TRBD2. Germline V gene lookup returns CDR1 LNHNV and CDR2 YYDKDF (reference sequence). With V trimmed by 3 bases and J by 2 bases, 5 bases remained unmatched. CDR3 length equals 15 residues. CDR3 bases: TGTGCCACCAGCAGCCTAGCGGTATACACAGATACGCAGTATTTT. It encodes CATSSLAVYTDTQYF.

The chain is built from TRBV5-4 and TRBJ1-2, with 7 bases matching TRBD1. The CDR3 length is 13 residues. Germline values: CDR1 SGHNT, CDR2 YYREEE (reference sequence). The J segment lost 2 bases and the V segment lost 4 bases, leaving 2 bases of the junction unmatched. The CDR3 DNA sequence: TGTGCCAGCAGCGCGGACAGGAACTATGGCTACACCTTC. Protein: CASSADRNYGYTF.

This chain uses TRBV6-7 with TRBJ1-1; 10 positions match TRBD1. TRBV6-7 belongs to the ORF category, with a function that is uncertain. The CDR3 totals 16 residues. The V segment lost 6 bases and the J segment 3 bases; nucleotides outside the gene matches: 10. The CDR3 nucleotides read TGTGCCAGCAGCCCCCCGGGACAGGGGAGGGACACTGAAGCTTTCTTT. Translating it yields CASSPPGQGRDTEAFF.

V gene TRBV19 combines with J gene TRBJ2-5; perhaps TRBD1 as D (6 bases). The germline V gene has CDR1 LNHDA and CDR2 SQIVND (reference sequence). V lost 6 bases and J lost 5, with 16 bases in between. This CDR3 is 14 amino acids long. DNA for the CDR3: TGTGCCAGTAGCCTAGGGGGACAACGGGAGACCCAGTACTTC. Translating gives CASSLGGQRETQYF.

This clone was recorded once. The chain combines TRBV5-4 with TRBJ2-3; tentatively, D is TRBD2 (7 bases). The CDR3 has 15 residues. The germline CDR1 and CDR2 sequences are SGHNT and YYREEE (reference sequence). V lost 4 bases and J lost 2, with 14 bases in between. The CDR3 region has the DNA TGTGCCAGCAGCAGGGGGGGCATTTACACAGATACGCAGTATTTT. Its translation is CASSRGGIYTDTQYF.

This chain connects TRBV28 to TRBJ1-3, with 7 bases lining up with TRBD1. This CDR3 is 16 amino acids long. The trim removed 1 base at V and 4 bases at J, leaving 7 bases unmatched. The germline gives CDR1 MDHEN, CDR2 SYDVKM. This CDR3 reads CASSLFRGWQGNTIYF. The CDR3 DNA sequence: TGTGCCAGCAGTTTATTCAGGGGGTGGCAAGGAAACACCATATATTTT.